This TCR beta chain is from a study of brain T cells in children with intractable seizures (dated by TCRdb to the early 2020s). Some background on the complete study: Resected brain tissue from 53 pediatric epilepsy surgery cases was first screened for immune gene transcripts using a NanoString immunology panel. Among the approximately 12 selected surgery cases, pre-surgery blood was additionally sequenced for eight, leaving four cases with brain tissue only.

What the research found in general, with its limitations: Because sequencing depth was different between pre-surgery and post-surgery blood, clones absent from the pre-surgery sample may reflect undersampling. Viral specificity was inferred only from CDR3 sequence similarity, and patients' HCMV serostatus was unknown.

TCR beta chain sequences were generated from genomic DNA using the immunoSEQ assay. For the original study's pipeline: CDR3 sequences that did not begin with the conserved framework cysteine at position 104 were removed manually. To get clonality, the normalized Shannon's Diversity Index was subtracted from one, giving values from 0 (maximal diversity) to 1 (oligoclonal). To check whether a given CDR3 had different frequencies in two samples, for example brain versus blood, chi-squared comparison-of-proportions tests were used. Public clonotypes were identified through searches of immuneACCESS, and similarity to known antiviral clonotypes was evaluated with the VDJdb browser. TCRdb holds this immuneACCESS table with in-frame rearrangements only. Some clones are missing; in checked studies, unresolved V genes explain under half, and the rest has no known cause. V, J and clone size were drawn from that table, and D and trimming were deduced from the DNA. In this sample the table shows around 340,000 clones, about 93% of which occur a single time. Around 6% of the sample goes to the ten largest clones.

To note about this clone: No antigen is known for it. No base-level quality is on record; no much larger clone is a single base apart.

This specimen's time point label, per the study, means: blood from clinic visit 5 months post-surgery; TSC patient then seizure free. Surgery cases with the highest brain T cell transcript signatures were selected for TCR beta chain sequencing of brain tissue and, where available, blood. Patients had been treated with at least one anti-epileptic drug before surgery. TCR-sequenced patients were children with drug-resistant epilepsy due to tuberous sclerosis complex, focal cortical dysplasia, Rasmussen encephalitis or hemimegalencephaly. Bulk genomic DNA was extracted from unsorted brain tissue and whole blood with the Monarch genomic DNA purification kit. The CDR3, cysteine through phenylalanine, is 16 amino acids long. The read is trimmed to its CDR3 DNA, 48 bases read in frame from base 1. The germline V gene (reference sequence) provides CDR1 SEHNR and CDR2 FQNEAQ. The V and J ends are trimmed by 2 bases and 4 bases, leaving 16 bases between them.

The sequence derives from a boy under two years old with tuberous sclerosis and intractable seizures. The sequenced sample was peripheral blood, obtained around 5 months after surgery. Recombination connected TRBV7-9 to TRBJ2-3; too little of a D gene remains to name it. At the DNA level, the sequence is TGTGCCAGCAGCTTAAGTGACGTAGAAGGCCCAGATACGCAGTATTTT. It encodes CASSLSDVEGPDTQYF. Beyond the CDR3, the reference TRBV7-9 and TRBJ2-3 genes provide the residues; the full variable domain reads: DTGVSQNPRHKITKRGQNVTFRCDPISEHNRLYWYRQTLGQGPEFLTYFQNEAQLEKSRLLSDRFSAERPKGSFSTLEIQRTEQGDSAMYLCASSLSDVEGPDTQYFGPGTRLTVL.